The rows below give T cell receptor beta chains drawn from one sample of a study of blood T cell repertoires in COVID-19. The assay was immunoSEQ multiplex PCR, and TCRdb's table has in-frame clones only and misses some. This sample has 150,000 to 200,000 clones, with about nine tenths found just once. Sequencing was done on a sample of peripheral blood. These receptors all stem from a man in his forties with acute or convalescent COVID-19. Both conserved end residues are part of each CDR3. The D gene is left open where the match is weak. Only part of the rows carry a size: once, few, many, or a class if the clone is expanded.

J gene: TRBJ2-2; clone size: NA; V gene: TRBV2; D gene: TRBD2; CDR3 protein: CASSGLAGGAPGELFF; CDR3 DNA: TGTGCCAGCAGTGGACTAGCGGGGGGAGCCCCCGGGGAGCTGTTTTTT
J gene: TRBJ2-2; clone size: NA; V gene: TRBV7-9; D gene: NA; CDR3 protein: CASSSPAGVTGELFF; CDR3 DNA: TGTGCCAGCAGCTCTCCGGCCGGGGTCACCGGGGAGCTGTTTTTT
J gene: TRBJ2-3; clone size: NA; V gene: TRBV27; D gene: TRBD2; CDR3 protein: CASSWGGRSTDTQYF; CDR3 DNA: TGTGCCAGCAGCTGGGGGGGACGGAGCACAGATACGCAGTATTTT
J gene: TRBJ1-6; clone size: many; V gene: TRBV7-8; D gene: NA; CDR3 protein: CASSPRSGGSSYNSPLHF; CDR3 DNA: TGTGCCAGCAGCCCCCGTTCCGGCGGGAGCTCCTATAATTCACCCCTCCACTTT
J gene: TRBJ1-2; clone size: few; V gene: TRBV5-1; D gene: NA; CDR3 protein: CASSLEDKGGGYTF; CDR3 DNA: TGCGCCAGCAGCTTGGAGGACAAAGGCGGAGGCTACACCTTC
J gene: TRBJ2-5; clone size: NA; V gene: TRBV7-7; D gene: NA; CDR3 protein: CASSTKQGRETQYF; CDR3 DNA: TGTGCTAGCAGCACGAAACAGGGTCGAGAGACCCAGTACTTC
J gene: TRBJ1-1; clone size: once; V gene: TRBV28; D gene: NA; CDR3 protein: CASQTGNTEAFF; CDR3 DNA: TGTGCCAGCCAAACAGGGAACACTGAAGCTTTCTTT
J gene: TRBJ1-3; clone size: once; V gene: TRBV12-5; D gene: NA; CDR3 protein: CASEFSSGNTIYF; CDR3 DNA: TGTGCTAGTGAATTTTCATCTGGAAACACCATATATTTT
J gene: TRBJ1-5; clone size: few; V gene: TRBV21-1; D gene: NA; CDR3 protein: CAIQVHTGASNQPQHF; CDR3 DNA: TGTGCCATCCAGGTACATACAGGGGCGAGCAATCAGCCCCAGCATTTT
J gene: TRBJ2-7; clone size: NA; V gene: TRBV10-2; D gene: NA; CDR3 protein: CASSESAPGQEQYF; CDR3 DNA: TGCGCCAGCAGTGAGTCGGCTCCGGGACAAGAGCAGTACTTC
J gene: TRBJ2-1; clone size: NA; V gene: TRBV2; D gene: TRBD2; CDR3 protein: CASLGGAGDPLNEQFF; CDR3 DNA: TGTGCCAGCCTCGGGGGGGCGGGAGACCCGCTCAATGAGCAGTTCTTC
J gene: TRBJ2-5; clone size: NA; V gene: TRBV7-9; D gene: TRBD2; CDR3 protein: CASSSWTSGGARETQYF; CDR3 DNA: TGTGCCAGCAGCTCTTGGACTAGCGGGGGGGCCCGAGAGACCCAGTACTTC
J gene: TRBJ1-3; clone size: NA; V gene: TRBV5-6; D gene: NA; CDR3 protein: CASSLYGNTIYF; CDR3 DNA: TGTGCCAGCAGCCTATATGGAAACACCATATATTTT
J gene: TRBJ2-2; clone size: NA; V gene: TRBV7-3; D gene: TRBD1; CDR3 protein: CASSLTRTGVDTGELFF; CDR3 DNA: TGTGCCAGCAGCTTAACCCGGACAGGGGTGGACACCGGGGAGCTGTTTTTT
J gene: TRBJ2-7; clone size: NA; V gene: TRBV6-2/TRBV6-3; D gene: TRBD2; CDR3 protein: CASSYSINLAGASYEQYF; CDR3 DNA: TGTGCCAGCAGTTACTCGATAAACCTAGCGGGGGCCTCCTACGAGCAGTACTTC
J gene: TRBJ2-7; clone size: NA; V gene: TRBV20-1; D gene: TRBD2; CDR3 protein: CSASTSGGTYEQYF; CDR3 DNA: TGCAGTGCCAGTACTAGCGGGGGGACCTACGAGCAGTACTTC
J gene: TRBJ1-1; clone size: NA; V gene: TRBV6-2/TRBV6-3; D gene: NA; CDR3 protein: CASSYSRRGTEAFF; CDR3 DNA: TGTGCCAGCAGTTACTCCCGTCGGGGCACTGAAGCTTTCTTT
J gene: TRBJ2-6; clone size: NA; V gene: TRBV2; D gene: NA; CDR3 protein: CASSDRTVGANVLTF; CDR3 DNA: TGTGCCAGCAGTGATAGGACAGTTGGGGCCAACGTCCTGACTTTC
J gene: TRBJ2-7; clone size: NA; V gene: TRBV23-1; D gene: NA; CDR3 protein: CASSQSGDRYSSYEQYF; CDR3 DNA: TGCGCCAGCAGTCAATCGGGAGACAGGTACTCCTCCTACGAGCAGTACTTC
J gene: TRBJ1-2; clone size: NA; V gene: TRBV28; D gene: TRBD1; CDR3 protein: CASSRLTGDGYTF; CDR3 DNA: TGTGCCAGCAGCCGACTTACAGGGGATGGCTACACCTTC
J gene: TRBJ2-1; clone size: few; V gene: TRBV7-8; D gene: TRBD1; CDR3 protein: CASRLGGGSNNEQFF; CDR3 DNA: TGTGCCAGCAGATTAGGGGGCGGCAGCAACAATGAGCAGTTCTTC
J gene: TRBJ2-3; clone size: NA; V gene: TRBV5-4; D gene: NA; CDR3 protein: CASSFPGTPRSTDTQYF; CDR3 DNA: TGTGCCAGCAGCTTTCCTGGGACTCCGCGAAGCACAGATACGCAGTATTTT
J gene: TRBJ2-5; clone size: NA; V gene: TRBV5-1; D gene: TRBD1; CDR3 protein: CASSPAPGQEETQYF; CDR3 DNA: TGCGCCAGCAGCCCCGCCCCGGGACAGGAAGAGACCCAGTACTTC
J gene: TRBJ2-7; clone size: NA; V gene: TRBV7-2; D gene: NA; CDR3 protein: CASSLGLGRSTYEQYF; CDR3 DNA: TGTGCCAGCAGCTTAGGGTTGGGGCGGTCAACCTACGAGCAGTACTTC
J gene: TRBJ2-5; clone size: NA; V gene: TRBV7-9; D gene: NA; CDR3 protein: CASNDLGGTDQETQYF; CDR3 DNA: TGTGCCAGCAACGATCTAGGGGGGACAGACCAAGAGACCCAGTACTTC
J gene: TRBJ2-7; clone size: once; V gene: TRBV20-1; D gene: TRBD1; CDR3 protein: CSASDRGNEQYF; CDR3 DNA: TGCAGTGCTAGTGACAGGGGAAACGAGCAGTACTTC
J gene: TRBJ2-1; clone size: NA; V gene: TRBV4-3; D gene: TRBD2; CDR3 protein: CASSQGHGLAGPNEQFF; CDR3 DNA: TGCGCCAGCAGCCAAGGACACGGGCTAGCGGGGCCCAATGAGCAGTTCTTC
J gene: TRBJ2-7; clone size: NA; V gene: TRBV4-3; D gene: NA; CDR3 protein: CASSQSPVYEQYF; CDR3 DNA: TGCGCCAGCAGCCAGAGCCCGGTGTACGAGCAGTACTTC
J gene: TRBJ2-3; clone size: NA; V gene: TRBV28; D gene: TRBD2; CDR3 protein: CASSSAGLAGETDTQYF; CDR3 DNA: TGTGCCAGCAGTTCCGCGGGACTAGCGGGGGAGACAGATACGCAGTATTTT
J gene: TRBJ1-1; clone size: NA; V gene: TRBV2; D gene: TRBD1; CDR3 protein: CASPTHGDRNTEAFF; CDR3 DNA: TGTGCCAGCCCAACTCATGGGGACAGGAACACTGAAGCTTTCTTT
J gene: TRBJ1-1; clone size: once; V gene: TRBV24-1; D gene: TRBD1; CDR3 protein: CATSDPYRGVRTEAFF; CDR3 DNA: TGTGCCACCAGTGACCCCTACAGGGGTGTAAGGACTGAAGCTTTCTTT
J gene: TRBJ1-2; clone size: NA; V gene: TRBV19; D gene: TRBD1; CDR3 protein: CACRGQGYGYTF; CDR3 DNA: TGTGCCTGTCGAGGACAGGGCTATGGCTACACCTTC
J gene: TRBJ2-7; clone size: NA; V gene: TRBV7-9; D gene: TRBD1; CDR3 protein: CASRPFRTGESYEQYF; CDR3 DNA: TGTGCCAGCAGACCCTTCCGGACAGGGGAGTCCTACGAGCAGTACTTC
J gene: TRBJ2-3; clone size: once; V gene: TRBV5-1; D gene: TRBD1; CDR3 protein: CASSLVSGQGTDTQYF; CDR3 DNA: TGCGCCAGCAGCTTGGTTTCGGGACAGGGGACCGATACGCAGTATTTT
J gene: TRBJ2-3; clone size: NA; V gene: TRBV5-1; D gene: NA; CDR3 protein: CASSPPTGSTDTQYF; CDR3 DNA: TGCGCCAGCAGCCCTCCGACAGGTAGCACAGATACGCAGTATTTT
J gene: TRBJ2-3; clone size: once; V gene: TRBV5-4; D gene: NA; CDR3 protein: CASSLDGGADTQYF; CDR3 DNA: TGTGCCAGCAGCTTGGACGGGGGAGCAGATACGCAGTATTTT
J gene: TRBJ1-4; clone size: NA; V gene: TRBV5-1; D gene: NA; CDR3 protein: CASSLSPDNEKLFF; CDR3 DNA: TGCGCCAGCAGCTTGTCCCCAGATAATGAAAAACTGTTTTTT
J gene: TRBJ1-3; clone size: NA; V gene: TRBV9; D gene: NA; CDR3 protein: CASSGGPGPGNTIYF; CDR3 DNA: TGTGCCAGCAGCGGAGGCCCAGGGCCTGGAAACACCATATATTTT
J gene: TRBJ2-1; clone size: NA; V gene: TRBV4-2; D gene: TRBD2; CDR3 protein: CASSGSTGTSGGLYNEQFF; CDR3 DNA: TGTGCCAGCAGCGGCAGCACGGGGACTAGCGGGGGGCTCTACAATGAGCAGTTCTTC
J gene: TRBJ1-1; clone size: NA; V gene: TRBV9; D gene: TRBD1; CDR3 protein: CASSMTGMNTEAFF; CDR3 DNA: TGTGCCAGCAGCATGACAGGGATGAACACTGAAGCTTTCTTT
J gene: TRBJ1-2; clone size: NA; V gene: TRBV6-5; D gene: NA; CDR3 protein: CASSPTPNYGYTF; CDR3 DNA: TGTGCCAGCAGCCCGACACCCAACTATGGCTACACCTTC
J gene: TRBJ1-1; clone size: NA; V gene: TRBV5-1; D gene: NA; CDR3 protein: CASSEGFGAFF; CDR3 DNA: TGCGCCAGCAGTGAGGGATTTGGAGCTTTCTTT
J gene: TRBJ1-5; clone size: NA; V gene: TRBV19; D gene: NA; CDR3 protein: CASRGQPNQPQHF; CDR3 DNA: TGTGCCAGTAGAGGACAGCCCAATCAGCCCCAGCATTTT
J gene: TRBJ1-1; clone size: NA; V gene: TRBV7-9; D gene: TRBD1; CDR3 protein: CASSLATGGTEAFF; CDR3 DNA: TGTGCCAGCAGCTTAGCGACAGGGGGGACTGAAGCTTTCTTT
J gene: TRBJ1-2; clone size: NA; V gene: TRBV29-1; D gene: NA; CDR3 protein: CSVGGSGYGYTF; CDR3 DNA: TGCAGCGTTGGAGGCAGCGGATATGGCTACACCTTC
J gene: TRBJ2-5; clone size: NA; V gene: TRBV7-2; D gene: TRBD1; CDR3 protein: CASSFDRVGETQYF; CDR3 DNA: TGTGCCAGCAGCTTTGACAGGGTAGGAGAGACCCAGTACTTC
J gene: TRBJ2-1; clone size: NA; V gene: TRBV6-2/TRBV6-3; D gene: TRBD2; CDR3 protein: CASSKPSGGASYNEQFF; CDR3 DNA: TGTGCCAGCAGTAAACCTAGCGGGGGGGCCTCCTACAATGAGCAGTTCTTC
J gene: TRBJ2-4; clone size: NA; V gene: TRBV5-4; D gene: TRBD2; CDR3 protein: CASKGGGSGSEAKNIQYF; CDR3 DNA: TGTGCCAGCAAAGGCGGGGGTTCGGGATCCGAAGCCAAAAACATTCAGTACTTC
J gene: TRBJ2-3; clone size: NA; V gene: TRBV3-1/TRBV3-2; D gene: TRBD2; CDR3 protein: CASSQDLPSGGANTQYF; CDR3 DNA: TGTGCCAGCAGCCAAGATCTTCCTAGCGGGGGGGCAAATACGCAGTATTTT
J gene: TRBJ2-7; clone size: NA; V gene: TRBV27; D gene: TRBD2; CDR3 protein: CASSLYSGSSYEQYF; CDR3 DNA: TGTGCCAGCAGTTTGTACAGCGGGAGCTCCTACGAGCAGTACTTC
J gene: TRBJ2-2; clone size: NA; V gene: TRBV30; D gene: TRBD2; CDR3 protein: CAWSGGNTGELFF; CDR3 DNA: TGTGCCTGGTCGGGGGGGAACACCGGGGAGCTGTTTTTT
J gene: TRBJ2-2; clone size: NA; V gene: TRBV4-3; D gene: TRBD2; CDR3 protein: CASSRGTSGTSGSTGELFF; CDR3 DNA: TGCGCCAGCAGCCGGGGAACCTCCGGGACTAGCGGGTCAACCGGGGAGCTGTTTTTT